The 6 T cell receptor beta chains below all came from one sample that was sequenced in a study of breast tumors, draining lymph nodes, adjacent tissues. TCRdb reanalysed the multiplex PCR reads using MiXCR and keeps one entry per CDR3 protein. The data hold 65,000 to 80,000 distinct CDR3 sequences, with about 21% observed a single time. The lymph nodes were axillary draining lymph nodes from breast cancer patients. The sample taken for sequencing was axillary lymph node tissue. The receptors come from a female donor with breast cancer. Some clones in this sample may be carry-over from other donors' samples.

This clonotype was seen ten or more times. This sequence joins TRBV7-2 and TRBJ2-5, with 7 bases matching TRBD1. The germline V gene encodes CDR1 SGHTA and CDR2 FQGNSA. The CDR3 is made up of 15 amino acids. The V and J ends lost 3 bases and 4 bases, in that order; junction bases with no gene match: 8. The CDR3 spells CASSFDTGVGETQYF. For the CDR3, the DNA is TGTGCCAGCAGCTTCGATACAGGGGTGGGAGAGACCCAGTACTTC.

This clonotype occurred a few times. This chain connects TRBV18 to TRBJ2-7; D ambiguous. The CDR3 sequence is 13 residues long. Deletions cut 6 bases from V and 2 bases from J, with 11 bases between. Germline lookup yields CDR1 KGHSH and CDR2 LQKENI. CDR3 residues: CASSFDLTYEQYF. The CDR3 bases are TGTGCCAGCTCCTTTGACCTTACCTACGAGCAGTACTTC.

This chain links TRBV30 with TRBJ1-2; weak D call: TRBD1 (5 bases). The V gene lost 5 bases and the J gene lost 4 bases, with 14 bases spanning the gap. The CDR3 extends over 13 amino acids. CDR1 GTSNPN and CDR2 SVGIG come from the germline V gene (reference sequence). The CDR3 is CAWATGGSYGYTF. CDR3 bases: TGTGCCTGGGCGACGGGGGGAAGCTATGGCTACACCTTC.

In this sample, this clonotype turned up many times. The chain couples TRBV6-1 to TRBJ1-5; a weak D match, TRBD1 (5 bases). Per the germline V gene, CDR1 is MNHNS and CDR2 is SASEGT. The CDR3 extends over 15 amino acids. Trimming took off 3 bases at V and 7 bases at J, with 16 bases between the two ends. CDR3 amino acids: CASSDIPGQQQPQHF. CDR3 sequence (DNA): TGTGCCAGCAGTGATATCCCGGGGCAGCAGCAGCCCCAGCATTTT.

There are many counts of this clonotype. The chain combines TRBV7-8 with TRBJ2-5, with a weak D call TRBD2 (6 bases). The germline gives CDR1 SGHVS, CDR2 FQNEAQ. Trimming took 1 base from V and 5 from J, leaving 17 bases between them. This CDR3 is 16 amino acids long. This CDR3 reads CASSLGTGEIWETQYF. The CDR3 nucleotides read TGTGCCAGCAGCTTAGGTACGGGAGAAATCTGGGAGACCCAGTACTTC. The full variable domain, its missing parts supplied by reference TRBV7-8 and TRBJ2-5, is GAGVSQSPRYKVAKRGQDVALRCDPISGHVSLFWYQQALGQGPEFLTYFQNEAQLDKSGLPSDRFFAERPEGSVSTLKIQRTQQEDSAVYLCASSLGTGEIWETQYFGPGTRLLVL.

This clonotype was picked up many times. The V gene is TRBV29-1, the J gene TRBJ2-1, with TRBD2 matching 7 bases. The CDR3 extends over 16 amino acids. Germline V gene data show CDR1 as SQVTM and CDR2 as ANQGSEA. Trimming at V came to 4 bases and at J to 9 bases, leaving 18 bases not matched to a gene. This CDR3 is CSVAPPSGGGPSEQFF. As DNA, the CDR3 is TGCAGCGTTGCACCCCCTTCGGGGGGAGGGCCAAGTGAGCAGTTCTTC.